This T cell receptor (beta chain) was obtained from a study of shared clonotypes between healthy human individuals. Study as a whole: Per donor, CD8 memory used one plate, CD8 naive used two, CD4 memory used three and CD4 naive used three. Study results and caveats: A limitation of the genetic and exposure-history diversity represented arose from few donors. Rarefaction curves obtained for sorted subsets showed sequencing incomplete despite large depth.

As regards this clone: Its specificity is not known. The same CDR3 is also encoded by other DNA sequences in this sample.

Germline CDR1 reads KGHSH; CDR2 reads LQKENI. The CDR3 runs 16 residues. J gave up 0 bases and V 1 base, and 1 base lay outside the gene matches. Only in-frame clones appear in the TCRdb table, and some are missing; sequencing was by immunoSEQ multiplex PCR. The sample carries 1.6 million or so clones, about 98.5% recorded once. Specimen: naive CD4+ T cells sorted from blood. Subset indicated: CD45RA+ positively selected. The clonotype originates from a man aged 25-40 years in good health. The rearrangement uses TRBV18 and TRBJ2-3, with 10 bases matching TRBD2. The CDR3 DNA is TGTGCCAGCTCACCACTAGCGGGAGGCAGCACAGATACGCAGTATTTT. It yields the protein CASSPLAGGSTDTQYF.